This T cell receptor (beta chain) was sequenced for a study of T cell clones after liver transplantation. There are 13 residues in the CDR3. Germline V gene lookup returns CDR1 MDHEN and CDR2 SYDVKM. Unmatched junction bases numbered 3, after V lost 5 bases and J lost 3 bases. TCRdb's table, derived via immunoSEQ multiplex PCR, lists solely in-frame clones and lacks some. In the table there are roughly 67,000 clones, 90% to 95% of which are singletons. The sequence derives from a human patient who received a liver transplant. Some T cells may be graft donor cells. Source: CD4+ T cells from blood, taken less than 28 months after liver transplant. The chain is built from TRBV28 and TRBJ1-2, with 7 positions matching TRBD1. The CDR3 reads CASSITGDYGYTF. In nucleotides, the CDR3 is TGTGCCAGCAGTATAACAGGGGACTATGGCTACACCTTC.